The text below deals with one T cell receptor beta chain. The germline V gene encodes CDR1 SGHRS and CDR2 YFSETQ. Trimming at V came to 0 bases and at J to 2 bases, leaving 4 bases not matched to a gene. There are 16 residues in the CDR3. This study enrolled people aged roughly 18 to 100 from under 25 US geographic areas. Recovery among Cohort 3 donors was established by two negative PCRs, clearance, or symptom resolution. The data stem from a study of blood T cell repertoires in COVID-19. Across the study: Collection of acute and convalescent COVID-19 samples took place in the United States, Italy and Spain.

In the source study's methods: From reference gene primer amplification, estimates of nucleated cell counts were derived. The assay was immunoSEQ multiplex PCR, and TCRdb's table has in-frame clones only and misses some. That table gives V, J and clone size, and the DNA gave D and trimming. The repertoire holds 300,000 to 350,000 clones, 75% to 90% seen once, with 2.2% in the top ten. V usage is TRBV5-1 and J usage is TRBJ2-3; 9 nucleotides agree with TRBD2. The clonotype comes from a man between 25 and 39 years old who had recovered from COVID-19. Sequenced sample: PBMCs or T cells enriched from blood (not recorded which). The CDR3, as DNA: TGCGCCAGCAGCTTGGATGCGGGGGGGCCCACAGATACGCAGTATTTT. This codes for CASSLDAGGPTDTQYF.